A selection of T cell receptor beta chains follows, all from one sample in a study of cytomegalovirus exposure and HLA in healthy donors. The assay was immunoSEQ multiplex PCR, and TCRdb's table has in-frame clones only and misses some. The table has about 130,000 clones, 10% seen once. What was sequenced was PBMCs. The receptor source for this set is a woman aged 18-30 years in good health and CMV-seropositive. Each CDR3 is given with its conserved first and last residue. The order of the fields is J gene, V gene, D gene, clone size, CDR3 protein, CDR3 DNA. A D gene is named only where the DNA matches it firmly. The listing skips clone size in some rows; elsewhere it reads once, few, many or a size class.

J: TRBJ2-7; V: TRBV6-5; D: NA; size: NA; CDR3: CASSYTQAYEQYF; DNA: TGTGCCAGCAGTTACACGCAGGCTTACGAGCAGTACTTC
J: TRBJ2-2; V: TRBV7-9; D: TRBD2; size: NA; CDR3: CASSYSGRADGELFF; DNA: TGTGCCAGCAGCTATAGCGGGAGGGCCGATGGGGAGCTGTTTTTT
J: TRBJ2-7; V: TRBV7-6; D: NA; size: NA; CDR3: CASSLHGRAHEQYF; DNA: TGTGCCAGCAGCTTACACGGGAGAGCTCACGAGCAGTACTTC
J: TRBJ2-1; V: TRBV6-9; D: TRBD1; size: many; CDR3: CASIALRDRDPNEQFF; DNA: TGTGCCAGCATTGCCTTAAGGGACAGGGACCCCAATGAGCAGTTCTTC
J: TRBJ2-5; V: TRBV15; D: NA; size: NA; CDR3: CATSRDLGDRSQTTPGRKETQYF; DNA: TGTGCCACCAGCAGAGATTTGGGAGACCGATCGCAAACGACCCCTGGGAGAAAAGAGACCCAGTACTTC
J: TRBJ2-7; V: TRBV11-2; D: TRBD2; size: few; CDR3: CASSTTSGGGVEQYF; DNA: TGTGCCAGCAGTACCACTAGCGGGGGGGGCGTCGAGCAGTACTTC
J: TRBJ2-6; V: TRBV7-7; D: NA; size: NA; CDR3: CASSPTWGGGGANVLTF; DNA: TGTGCTAGCAGTCCTACCTGGGGGGGCGGTGGGGCCAACGTCCTGACTTTC
J: TRBJ1-4; V: TRBV5-1; D: TRBD1; size: NA; CDR3: CASSGGTGISTNEKLFF; DNA: TGCGCCAGCAGCGGCGGGACAGGGATATCAACTAATGAAAAACTGTTTTTT
J: TRBJ2-5; V: TRBV6-1; D: NA; size: few; CDR3: CASRGPHF; DNA: TGTGCCAGCAGGGGCCCTCACTTC
J: TRBJ1-1; V: TRBV5-1; D: NA; size: few; CDR3: CASSLGTANTEAFF; DNA: TGCGCCAGCAGCTTGGGGACAGCGAACACTGAAGCTTTCTTT
J: TRBJ2-7; V: TRBV29-1; D: NA; size: NA; CDR3: CSVDRREQDEQYF; DNA: TGCAGCGTTGATCGGAGGGAACAAGACGAGCAGTACTTC
J: TRBJ2-1; V: TRBV5-1; D: TRBD2; size: NA; CDR3: CASSLETSGVRYNEQFF; DNA: TGCGCCAGCAGCTTGGAAACTAGCGGGGTCCGTTACAATGAGCAGTTCTTC
J: TRBJ2-7; V: TRBV18; D: TRBD1; size: once; CDR3: CASSPRTGNNEQYF; DNA: TGTGCCAGCTCACCAAGGACAGGGAACAACGAGCAGTACTTC
J: TRBJ1-1; V: TRBV2; D: TRBD1; size: few; CDR3: CASSQTGGGTEAFF; DNA: TGTGCCAGCAGCCAAACAGGGGGTGGCACTGAAGCTTTCTTT
J: TRBJ1-4; V: TRBV2; D: NA; size: few; CDR3: CASSPGGGWEKLFF; DNA: TGTGCCAGCAGTCCGGGGGGCGGTTGGGAAAAACTGTTTTTT
J: TRBJ1-1; V: TRBV28; D: NA; size: few; CDR3: CASSLTRDMNTEAFF; DNA: TGTGCCAGCAGTTTGACCAGAGACATGAACACTGAAGCTTTCTTT
J: TRBJ1-1; V: TRBV30; D: NA; size: few; CDR3: CAWSVLTEAFF; DNA: TGTGCCTGGAGTGTACTCACTGAAGCTTTCTTT
J: TRBJ1-1; V: TRBV30; D: TRBD1; size: few; CDR3: CAWTRGLSNTEAFF; DNA: TGTGCCTGGACGAGGGGGCTCTCGAACACTGAAGCTTTCTTT
J: TRBJ1-1; V: TRBV20-1; D: NA; size: few; CDR3: CSAYLNTEAFF; DNA: TGCAGTGCTTACCTAAACACTGAAGCTTTCTTT
J: TRBJ2-2; V: TRBV30; D: NA; size: NA; CDR3: CAWDSGNTGELFF; DNA: TGTGCCTGGGATAGCGGGAACACCGGGGAGCTGTTTTTT
J: TRBJ2-7; V: TRBV11-2; D: TRBD2; size: few; CDR3: CASSYSGRNHEQYF; DNA: TGTGCCAGCAGCTATAGCGGGAGGAACCACGAGCAGTACTTC
J: TRBJ1-4; V: TRBV19; D: TRBD1; size: NA; CDR3: CASSIDPTGGVEKLFF; DNA: TGTGCTAGTAGTATAGATCCGACAGGGGGCGTCGAAAAACTGTTTTTT
J: TRBJ1-1; V: TRBV7-3; D: TRBD1; size: few; CDR3: CASSLGPWGTGTEAFF; DNA: TGTGCCAGCAGTCTAGGCCCCTGGGGGACAGGCACTGAAGCTTTCTTT
J: TRBJ1-1; V: TRBV6-1; D: NA; size: NA; CDR3: CASSLGVGTEAFF; DNA: TGTGCCAGCAGCTTGGGAGTCGGCACTGAAGCTTTCTTT
J: TRBJ2-3; V: TRBV7-3; D: NA; size: few; CDR3: CASSPTWSADTQYF; DNA: TGTGCCAGCAGCCCTACCTGGTCCGCAGATACGCAGTATTTT
J: TRBJ2-1; V: TRBV2; D: NA; size: NA; CDR3: CASRAPGSSEQFF; DNA: TGTGCCAGCAGGGCCCCAGGGTCTAGTGAGCAGTTCTTC
J: TRBJ1-1; V: TRBV2; D: TRBD1; size: few; CDR3: CASTPGQGGRSTEAFF; DNA: TGTGCCAGCACCCCTGGACAGGGCGGGCGAAGCACTGAAGCTTTCTTT
J: TRBJ1-2; V: TRBV11-3; D: TRBD1; size: few; CDR3: CASSSTGTEYGYTF; DNA: TGTGCCAGCAGCTCCACCGGGACAGAATATGGCTACACCTTC
J: TRBJ1-5; V: TRBV6-1; D: NA; size: few; CDR3: CASSEVLGFGNQPQHF; DNA: TGTGCCAGCAGTGAAGTACTAGGGTTTGGCAATCAGCCCCAGCATTTT
J: TRBJ2-1; V: TRBV7-9; D: NA; size: NA; CDR3: CASSLAGLQTYNEQFF; DNA: TGTGCCAGCAGCTTAGCTGGACTCCAAACGTACAATGAGCAGTTCTTC
J: TRBJ2-1; V: TRBV9; D: NA; size: few; CDR3: CASSVGPASVLNNEQFF; DNA: TGTGCCAGCAGCGTAGGTCCGGCTAGCGTCCTAAACAATGAGCAGTTCTTC
J: TRBJ2-7; V: TRBV28; D: NA; size: NA; CDR3: CASSFGRVEQYF; DNA: TGTGCCAGCAGTTTTGGCCGGGTCGAGCAGTACTTC
J: TRBJ2-3; V: TRBV6-6; D: NA; size: few; CDR3: CASRTGDTQYF; DNA: TGTGCCAGCCGAACGGGGGATACGCAGTATTTT
J: TRBJ1-1; V: TRBV19; D: NA; size: NA; CDR3: CASSIGRGRGTEAFF; DNA: TGTGCCAGTAGTATAGGGCGGGGACGCGGCACTGAAGCTTTCTTT
J: TRBJ2-5; V: TRBV28; D: NA; size: few; CDR3: CASSLGTMGESYQETQYF; DNA: TGTGCCAGCAGTTTGGGGACAATGGGGGAATCCTACCAAGAGACCCAGTACTTC
J: TRBJ2-3; V: TRBV7-6; D: TRBD2; size: NA; CDR3: CASSLGPWVAGESLDTQYF; DNA: TGTGCCAGCAGCTTGGGACCATGGGTAGCGGGAGAATCGCTCGATACGCAGTATTTT
J: TRBJ1-4; V: TRBV19; D: TRBD1; size: few; CDR3: CATGQPNEKLFF; DNA: TGTGCCACGGGACAGCCAAATGAAAAACTGTTTTTT
J: TRBJ2-7; V: TRBV19; D: NA; size: NA; CDR3: CASRRGGTFREQYF; DNA: TGTGCCAGTAGGAGGGGGGGCACCTTTCGCGAGCAGTACTTC
J: TRBJ1-4; V: TRBV25-1; D: NA; size: few; CDR3: CASSERGGKLFF; DNA: TGTGCCAGCAGTGAGAGGGGGGGAAAACTGTTTTTT
J: TRBJ2-7; V: TRBV29-1; D: TRBD2; size: few; CDR3: CSVAEAGGPYEQYF; DNA: TGCAGCGTTGCTGAAGCGGGAGGGCCCTACGAGCAGTACTTC
J: TRBJ2-1; V: TRBV5-1; D: TRBD2; size: NA; CDR3: CASSFQSSGSREQFF; DNA: TGCGCCAGCAGCTTTCAGTCTAGCGGGAGTCGGGAGCAGTTCTTC
J: TRBJ1-2; V: TRBV28; D: NA; size: few; CDR3: CASSPHGRGYTF; DNA: TGTGCCAGCAGTCCTCATGGGAGGGGCTACACCTTC
J: TRBJ1-6; V: TRBV25-1; D: NA; size: few; CDR3: CASSGIGDNSPLHF; DNA: TGTGCCAGCAGTGGGATAGGAGATAATTCACCCCTCCACTTT
J: TRBJ2-7; V: TRBV4-1; D: TRBD1; size: few; CDR3: CASSQNTGQGAGGRYEQYF; DNA: TGCGCCAGCAGCCAAAATACCGGGCAGGGGGCAGGGGGTCGGTACGAGCAGTACTTC
J: TRBJ1-2; V: TRBV6-1; D: TRBD1; size: NA; CDR3: CASRTGGTIGYGYTF; DNA: TGTGCCAGCAGAACAGGGGGGACGATAGGGTATGGCTACACCTTC
J: TRBJ2-1; V: TRBV7-9; D: TRBD2; size: few; CDR3: CASSPPGGTSGYNEQFF; DNA: TGTGCCAGCAGCCCTCCGGGGGGGACTAGCGGGTACAATGAGCAGTTCTTC
J: TRBJ2-7; V: TRBV30; D: NA; size: few; CDR3: CAWSVSPLSDEQYF; DNA: TGTGCCTGGAGTGTAAGTCCTCTATCGGACGAGCAGTACTTC
J: TRBJ1-1; V: TRBV30; D: NA; size: few; CDR3: CAWSVRGMNTEAFF; DNA: TGTGCCTGGAGTGTACGGGGTATGAACACTGAAGCTTTCTTT
J: TRBJ1-2; V: TRBV30; D: TRBD1; size: NA; CDR3: CAWNRQGGSGGYTF; DNA: TGTGCCTGGAATCGACAGGGAGGCTCGGGAGGCTACACCTTC
J: TRBJ2-7; V: TRBV15; D: NA; size: few; CDR3: CATSRDRGYEQYF; DNA: TGTGCCACCAGCAGAGACAGGGGCTACGAGCAGTACTTC
J: TRBJ2-1; V: TRBV15; D: NA; size: NA; CDR3: CATSSTSNEQFF; DNA: TGTGCCACCAGCAGCACTAGCAATGAGCAGTTCTTC
J: TRBJ2-1; V: TRBV10-3; D: TRBD2; size: NA; CDR3: CAISVGGSSYNEQFF; DNA: TGTGCCATCAGTGTCGGGGGGAGCTCCTACAATGAGCAGTTCTTC
J: TRBJ1-1; V: TRBV28; D: NA; size: few; CDR3: CASTPLTPSMNTEAFF; DNA: TGTGCCAGCACCCCATTGACACCTTCGATGAACACTGAAGCTTTCTTT